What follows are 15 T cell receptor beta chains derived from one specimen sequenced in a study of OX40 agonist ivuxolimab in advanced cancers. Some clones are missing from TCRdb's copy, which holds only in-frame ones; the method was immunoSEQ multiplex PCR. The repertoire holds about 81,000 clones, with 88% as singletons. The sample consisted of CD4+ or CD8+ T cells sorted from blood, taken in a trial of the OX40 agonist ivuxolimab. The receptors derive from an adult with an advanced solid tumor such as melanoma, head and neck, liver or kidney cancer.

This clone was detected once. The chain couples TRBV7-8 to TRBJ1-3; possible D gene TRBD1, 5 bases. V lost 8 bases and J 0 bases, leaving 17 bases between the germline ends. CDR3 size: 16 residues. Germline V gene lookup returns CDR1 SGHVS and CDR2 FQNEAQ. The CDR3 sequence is CASRSRGAASGNTIYF. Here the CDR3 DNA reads TGTGCCAGCCGAAGTCGGGGCGCTGCCTCTGGAAACACCATATATTTT.

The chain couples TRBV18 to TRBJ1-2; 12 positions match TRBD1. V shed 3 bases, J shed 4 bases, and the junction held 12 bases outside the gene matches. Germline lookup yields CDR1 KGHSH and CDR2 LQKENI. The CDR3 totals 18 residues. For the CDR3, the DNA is TGTGCCAGCTCACCGCCCGGGACAGGGGGCGCGAGTGTCTATGGCTACACCTTC. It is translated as CASSPPGTGGASVYGYTF.

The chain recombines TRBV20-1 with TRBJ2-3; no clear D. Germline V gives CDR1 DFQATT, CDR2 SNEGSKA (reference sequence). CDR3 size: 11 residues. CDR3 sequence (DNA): TGCAGGGCCGCGGCCACAGATACGCAGTATTTT. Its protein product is CRAAATDTQYF.

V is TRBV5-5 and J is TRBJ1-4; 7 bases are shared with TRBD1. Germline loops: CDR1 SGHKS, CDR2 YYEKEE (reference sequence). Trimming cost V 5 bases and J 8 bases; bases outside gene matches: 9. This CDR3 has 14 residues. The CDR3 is CASRGWQGEEKLFF. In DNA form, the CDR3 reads TGTGCCAGCAGAGGGTGGCAGGGGGAAGAAAAACTGTTTTTT.

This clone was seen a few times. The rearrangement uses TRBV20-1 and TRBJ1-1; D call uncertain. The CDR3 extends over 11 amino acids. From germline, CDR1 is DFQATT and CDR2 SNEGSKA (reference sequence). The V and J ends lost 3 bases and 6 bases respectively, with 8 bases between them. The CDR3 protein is CSARSLAEAFF. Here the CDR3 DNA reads TGCAGTGCTAGGAGTCTGGCTGAAGCTTTCTTT.

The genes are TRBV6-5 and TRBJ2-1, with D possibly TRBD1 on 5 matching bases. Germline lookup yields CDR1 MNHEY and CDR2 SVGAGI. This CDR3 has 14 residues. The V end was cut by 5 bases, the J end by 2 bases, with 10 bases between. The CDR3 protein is CASSPDSAYNEQFF. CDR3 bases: TGTGCCAGCAGTCCTGACAGCGCCTACAATGAGCAGTTCTTC.

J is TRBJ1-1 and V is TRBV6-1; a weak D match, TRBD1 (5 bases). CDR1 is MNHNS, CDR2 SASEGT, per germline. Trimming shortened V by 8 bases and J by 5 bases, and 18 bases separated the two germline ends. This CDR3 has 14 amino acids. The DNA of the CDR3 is TGTGCCAGCGGCTTTAGAGGGGTACGGACTGAAGCTTTCTTT. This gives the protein CASGFRGVRTEAFF.

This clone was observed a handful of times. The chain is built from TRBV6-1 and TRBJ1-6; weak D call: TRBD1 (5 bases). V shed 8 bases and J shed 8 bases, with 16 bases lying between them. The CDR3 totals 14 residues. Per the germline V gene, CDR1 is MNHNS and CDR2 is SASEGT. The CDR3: CASAGAAPYSPLHF. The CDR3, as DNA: TGTGCCAGCGCCGGGGCGGCCCCTTATTCACCCCTCCACTTT.

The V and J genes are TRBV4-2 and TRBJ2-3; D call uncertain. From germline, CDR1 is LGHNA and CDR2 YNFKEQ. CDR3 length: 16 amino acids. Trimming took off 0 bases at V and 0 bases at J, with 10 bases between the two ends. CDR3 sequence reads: CASSQDTAASTDTQYF. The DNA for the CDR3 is TGTGCCAGCAGCCAAGATACGGCAGCTAGCACAGATACGCAGTATTTT.

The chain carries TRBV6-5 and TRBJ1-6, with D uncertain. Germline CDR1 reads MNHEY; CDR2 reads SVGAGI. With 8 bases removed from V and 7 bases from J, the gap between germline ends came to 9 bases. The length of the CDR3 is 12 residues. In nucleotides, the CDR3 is TGTGCCAGCGGTCCCCGGAATTCACCCCTCCACTTT. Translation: CASGPRNSPLHF.

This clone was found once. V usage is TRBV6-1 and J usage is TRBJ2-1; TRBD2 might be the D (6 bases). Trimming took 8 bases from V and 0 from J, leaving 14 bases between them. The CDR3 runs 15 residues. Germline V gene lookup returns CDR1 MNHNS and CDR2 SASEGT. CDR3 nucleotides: TGTGCCAGCTCGTGGGGGGACCCCTCCTACAATGAGCAGTTCTTC. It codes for CASSWGDPSYNEQFF.

The CDR3 DNA follows: TGTGCCATCAATAGCGGGGAGAACACCGGGGAGCTGTTTTTT. This sequence encodes CAINSGENTGELFF. The V call is TRBV10-3, the J call TRBJ2-2; TRBD2 agrees at 8 bases. The CDR3 sequence is 14 residues long. Looked up from germline, CDR1 is ENHRY and CDR2 is SYGVKD. Germline trimming cut 7 bases from V and 1 base from J; bases unmatched to any gene: 2.

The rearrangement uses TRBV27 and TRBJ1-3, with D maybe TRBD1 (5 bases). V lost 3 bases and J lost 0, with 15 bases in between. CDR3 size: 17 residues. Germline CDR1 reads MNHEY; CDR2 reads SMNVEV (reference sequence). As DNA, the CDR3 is TGTGCCAGCAGTTTGTTCCGGGGACTCCACTCTGGAAACACCATATATTTT. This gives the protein CASSLFRGLHSGNTIYF.

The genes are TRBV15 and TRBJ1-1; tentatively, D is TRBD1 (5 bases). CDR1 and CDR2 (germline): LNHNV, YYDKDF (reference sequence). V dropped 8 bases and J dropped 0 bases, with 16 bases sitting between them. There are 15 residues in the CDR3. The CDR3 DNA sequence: TGTGCCACCGCGAAAGGGGATACCATGAACACTGAAGCTTTCTTT. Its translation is CATAKGDTMNTEAFF.

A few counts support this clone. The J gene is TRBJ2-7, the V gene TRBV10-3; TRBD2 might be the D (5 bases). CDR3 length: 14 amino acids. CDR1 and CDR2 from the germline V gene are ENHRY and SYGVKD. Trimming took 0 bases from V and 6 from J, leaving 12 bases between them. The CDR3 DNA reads TGTGCCATCAGTGAGTCCGATGGACTGGGCGAGCAGTACTTC. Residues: CAISESDGLGEQYF.